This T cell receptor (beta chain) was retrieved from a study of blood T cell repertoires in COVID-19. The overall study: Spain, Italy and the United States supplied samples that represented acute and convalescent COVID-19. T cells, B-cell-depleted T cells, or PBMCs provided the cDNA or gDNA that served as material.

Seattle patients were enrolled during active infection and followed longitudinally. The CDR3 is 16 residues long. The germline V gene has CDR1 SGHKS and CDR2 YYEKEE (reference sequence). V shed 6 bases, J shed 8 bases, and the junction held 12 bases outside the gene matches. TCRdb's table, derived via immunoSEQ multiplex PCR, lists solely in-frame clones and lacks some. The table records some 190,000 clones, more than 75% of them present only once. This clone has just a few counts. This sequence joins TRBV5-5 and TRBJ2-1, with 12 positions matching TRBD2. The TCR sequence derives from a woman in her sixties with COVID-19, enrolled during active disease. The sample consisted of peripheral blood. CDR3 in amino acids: CASNPATSGSHYEQFF. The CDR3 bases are TGTGCCAGCAACCCAGCGACTAGCGGGAGTCACTATGAGCAGTTCTTC.